This T cell receptor (beta chain) derives from a study of cytomegalovirus exposure and HLA in healthy donors (dated by TCRdb to 2015 to 2018). Background on the whole study: An earlier analysis of several hundred of the donors reported 276 Gb of sequence data and around 120 million unique TCR beta sequences obtained from approximately 180 million T cells. Approximately 300 gigabases of sequencing data and approximately 85 million unique TCR sequences were included in an early release covering 550 to 650 HLA-typed donors. Of the roughly 400 genotyped donors, around 81% fell in the genetic ancestry cluster associated with self-reported Caucasian donors. The study was designed to test whether signatures of past pathogen exposure could be identified by cataloging public T cell receptors. The study used immunosequencing to profile the T cell repertoires of about 670 subjects and linked those repertoires to cytomegalovirus serostatus. In addition to the first cohort of 650 to 800 subjects, a separate validation cohort of 120 different subjects was used. To predict cytomegalovirus infection status, the study combined high-throughput TCR immunosequencing, statistical association of individual TCRs with disease status, and machine learning. A later analysis re-examined previously published TCR beta repertoires from about 700 donors and added high-resolution HLA genotyping to investigate patterns of TCR occurrence. The later analysis used no new phenotypic data to find candidate immune exposures, relying instead on TCR beta sequences and their occurrence across donors. An earlier analysis of fewer than 750 of the donors used high-throughput TCR beta sequencing to judge whether each TCR beta V gene segment behaved as functional or pseudogenic. Alongside the repertoire data, information on donor age, sex, ethnicity and CMV serostatus was compiled. In a later genetic analysis, genome-wide SNP genotypes for about three fifths of the 666 donors were used, and that subset was treated as a discovery cohort. Every discovery cohort repertoire had been produced on one sequencing platform. Both class I and class II loci were covered by HLA typing, at four-digit resolution. The number of donors typed differed by locus, with about 629-630 for A, B, C, DRB1 and DQB1, roughly 520 for DQA1, some 570 for DPA1, and 400 to 490 for DPB1. Because of strong linkage in the cohort, roughly five DR-DQ haplotypes were treated as single units for association and clustering. Across some 400 genotyped donors of the cohort, an average of about 240,000 unique TCR beta nucleotide sequences per donor were sequenced, and approximately 17% of those sequences were non-productive. Overall study results and their limits: At a false discovery rate of 0.05, a later analysis linked some 17,000 TCR beta sequences to specific HLA alleles. According to a later analysis, TCR association rates differed among HLA loci, with DRB1 alleles showing the most associated TCRs and HLA-C alleles showing the fewest. In an earlier analysis of 587 of the donors, most TCR beta V segments appeared in productive rearrangements about 87% or about 30% of the time, broadly matching IMGT annotations. The classifier was reported to diagnose cytomegalovirus status with high specificity and sensitivity in both the original and validation cohorts. According to a later analysis, most CMV-associated TCR beta chains appeared to be HLA-restricted, and the HLA associations seemed to be driven largely by CMV exposure. Compared with the roughly 700-donor mean, donors in an Asian-associated ancestry cluster had fewer N-insertions in productive TCRs, according to a later genetic analysis. Roughly uniform sequencing depth across donors was assumed in presence/absence analyses, although this assumption may not hold. A later analysis found that HLA-associated TCR beta chains were more clonally expanded and had lower generation probabilities than equally common non-associated chains. Some IMGT-functional V segments, including TRBV6-2 and TRBV6-3, could not be told apart with the 87-base-pair reads, so those segments were excluded. A further reported finding was that TCR beta sequences accurately predicted the HLA-A and HLA-B alleles for most subjects in the first cohort. According to a later analysis, parvovirus B19, influenza, CMV and Epstein-Barr virus appeared linked to several top co-occurrence clusters. Only TCR beta chains were sequenced in this cohort, and the absence of alpha or paired-chain data limited detectable features. An association between a missense DCLRE1C variant and V-gene and J-gene trimming of TCR beta chains was found in a later genetic analysis and replicated in an independent cohort. Because HLA typing was missing for some donors at each locus, association tests included only the typed subset. Strong co-occurrence of HLA alleles, especially DR and DQ, made assigning TCR associations to individual alleles difficult. For the cohort, immune exposure information was limited to CMV serostatus. Correlated functional status among segregating V segments might reflect linkage disequilibrium, but an unknown experimental factor could not be ruled out. While some public TCRs were present in many individuals, most TCR sequences turned up only very rarely across donors. In vitro tests confirmed that a few of the cytomegalovirus-associated TCR beta chains recognize cytomegalovirus antigens. The study gave a list of around 170 TCR beta chains associated with cytomegalovirus. About 15 rarely observed V segments, including chromosome 9 orphons, were excluded from the earlier analysis of approximately 600 of the donors because counts were too low. A group of highly shared sequence variants was considered likely to be a technical artifact of the sequencing pipeline. The authors suggested that the approach could potentially be extended to other disease states and immunological phenotypes.

Libraries were prepared through the immunoSEQ multiplex PCR assay. For the multiplex PCR, a mixture combining 60 forward primers for TCR Vbeta segments and 13 reverse primers for TCR Jbeta segments was used. The CDR3 region of rearranged TCR beta genes was amplified from genomic DNA by a multiplex PCR assay. The Illumina HiSeq System was used to sequence the amplified TCR beta libraries as 87-base-pair reads. As for how the authors treated the data: A later analysis counted 65 million to 90 million unique TCR beta chains across the 550 to 800 repertoires, and some 12 million of these chains were shared by at least two donors. To remove PCR and sequencing errors, raw reads were error-corrected and collapsed into unique sequences using a nearest-neighbor algorithm that merged closely related sequences. V, D and J gene segments were assigned by aligning CDR3 sequences to IMGT reference sequences. For a sequence to be retained, a match of at least six nucleotides to both a V gene segment and a J gene segment was required. Rearrangements were classified as productive when the CDR3 lacked stop codons and remained in frame with V and J, and all other rearrangements were classified as non-productive. Following IMGT convention, CDR3 was defined as the stretch from the second conserved V-encoded cysteine to the conserved J-encoded phenylalanine. The earlier analysis of approximately 590 of the donors excluded any sequence lacking an unambiguous match to a single V gene segment. An earlier analysis of 450 to 650 of the donors called V segments functional above 56.7% productive rearrangements and segregating when the between-donor standard deviation exceeded 5%. A statistical classification framework was built for diagnosing cytomegalovirus status from the catalog of TCR beta chain sequences. In a later analysis, V and J genes were assigned by comparing TCR nucleotide sequences against IMGT/GENE-DB human TR gene sequences. The TCRdist pipeline was used in a later analysis to assign CDR3 sequences and most-parsimonious VDJ recombination scenarios. In a later analysis, each TCR beta chain was defined by its CDR3 amino acid sequence together with its V-gene family, and reads without a unique V-gene family were excluded. A later analysis removed several hundred highly shared, low-generation-probability nucleotide sequences to deal with suspected cross-contamination and a sequencing artifact. A later analysis calculated a clonal expansion index for each public chain from normalized within-repertoire ranks of inferred template counts. A later analysis computed generation probabilities with a VDJ recombination model fitted to out-of-frame rearrangements, and checked the results against IGoR. In a later analysis, hypergeometric tests were used to score TCR-TCR, TCR-HLA and TCR-CMV co-occurrence, with a repertoire-size bias correction applied to TCR pairs. In a later analysis, false discovery rates were estimated by permuting HLA or CMV assignments 20 times. In a later analysis, co-occurring TCRs were grouped with DBSCAN, and TCRdist sequence similarity was added when clustering was performed within HLA-allele-positive subsets. For co-occurrence clustering, repertoires with fewer than 30,000 or more than 120,000 public chains were excluded, along with roughly 5 repertoires with anomalous nucleotide sharing. Sourced from immuneACCESS, this table was stored by TCRdb with only in-frame sequences that have V and J called. A share of the clones is absent; for the studies checked, an unresolved V gene accounts for under half, and the remainder has no known explanation. V and J calls and clone size follow that table, whereas D and trimming were derived from the DNA. Recorded for this sample are about 190,000 clones; more than 70% of them occurred a single time. The ten biggest clones cover around 1% of the sample.

The germline V gene (reference sequence) provides CDR1 SEHNR and CDR2 FQNEAQ. V is reduced by 0 bases and J by 8 bases, leaving a spacing of 8 bases between them. The CDR3, from cysteine to phenylalanine, totals 12 residues. The retained sequence is limited to the CDR3, 36 bases, with the frame set at the first base. On this clone itself: Its antigen is currently not known. No base quality information exists; no much larger clone differs at one position.

The cohort consisted of 650 to 700 healthy bone marrow donors. At the time of sampling, every cohort member was nominally healthy, though immune exposures that went unrecorded were likely present. The donor was CMV seronegative and belonged to the group of around 350 seronegative cohort members. A peripheral blood sample was collected from each donor, and TCR beta sequencing was performed on peripheral blood mononuclear cells. Genomic DNA was extracted from the blood cell samples with the Qiagen DNeasy Blood Extraction Kit. The sequenced material came from PBMCs. The chain is assembled from TRBV7-9 and TRBJ2-7; the D segment cannot be called with confidence. The sequence was obtained from a woman aged 40 to 49 in good health and CMV-seronegative. The nucleotide sequence reads TGTGCCAGCAGCTTAGCATGGTACAAGCAGTACTTC. The encoded protein is CASSLAWYKQYF.